This T cell receptor beta chain was sequenced for a study of shared clonotypes between healthy human individuals. The CDR3 is 14 residues long. Between the trimmed V and J ends, which lost 4 bases and 2 bases, there was a span of 11 bases. CDR1 is SSHAT and CDR2 is FNYEAQ in the germline V gene (reference sequence). Concerning this clone: Its antigen is unidentified.

Samples underwent the assay at deep level. Repertoires were generated with immunoSEQ multiplex PCR, while TCRdb's copy carries only in-frame clones and drops some. The sample shows a few million clones, approximately 95% of them seen only once. Whole-study results and caveats: Around 5.4% of naive CD4 clonotypes were common to several donors.

This receptor was obtained from a man aged 18 to 30 in good health. Some clones in this sample may be carry-over from other donors' samples. Sample: naive CD4+ T cells from PBMCs. Noted subset: CD45RA+ positively selected. The V call is TRBV7-7, the J call TRBJ2-5, with D maybe TRBD2 (5 bases). The chain's CDR3 is CASSWASGQETQYF. CDR3 DNA: TGTGCCAGCAGCTGGGCCTCGGGACAAGAGACCCAGTACTTC.